A single sample is the source of the 18 T cell receptor beta chains below, sequenced in a study of T cell responses to AZD1222 COVID-19 vaccine (dated by TCRdb to the early 2020s). Library generation was performed with the immunoSEQ multiplex PCR assay. TCRdb mirrors the immuneACCESS table, restricted to in-frame sequences. Some clones are absent from its copies; in checked studies, under half trace to an unresolved V gene, and the reason for the others is unknown. The sample has fewer than 200,000 clones on record, 85% to 90% of them singletons. The top ten clones comprise 1.5% to 2% of the sample. Interpreted using the paper, the time point label stands for: baseline before first vaccination. The source material was peripheral blood, sampled on day 0 of AZD1222 vaccination. Receptors originate from an adult in good health.

The chain employs TRBV20-1 and TRBJ2-1; D gene ambiguous. The V end was cut by 5 bases, the J end by 3 bases, with 5 bases between. In germline, CDR1 is DFQATT, CDR2 SNEGSKA (reference sequence). CDR3 length: 11 amino acids. The CDR3 is CSAHYYNEQFF. Written as DNA, the CDR3 is TGCAGTGCTCACTACTACAATGAGCAGTTCTTC.

The chain links TRBV5-1 to TRBJ1-5; 7 nucleotides match TRBD1. The germline V gene has CDR1 SGHRS and CDR2 YFSETQ. CDR3 length equals 14 residues. Losses at the gene ends were 5 bases for V and 4 bases for J; bases not matched to a gene: 6. The CDR3 region has the DNA TGCGCCAGCAGTACCGGGACAGCAAATCAGCCCCAGCATTTT. This encodes CASSTGTANQPQHF.

V is TRBV5-1 and J is TRBJ1-6; D may be TRBD1 (6 bases). This CDR3 contains 17 residues. V lost 0 bases and J 3 bases, leaving 13 bases between the germline ends. Germline values: CDR1 SGHRS, CDR2 YFSETQ. CDR3 sequence (DNA): TGCGCCAGCAGCTTGGACAGGGCCGTTGACTATAATTCACCCCTCCACTTT. Residues: CASSLDRAVDYNSPLHF.

The CDR3 DNA reads as TGCGCCAGCAGCTTGGACACAGGGGACGGGGAGACCCAGTACTTC. Its translation is CASSLDTGDGETQYF. The gene calls are TRBV5-1 and TRBJ2-5; 7 bases map to TRBD1. Germline assignment: CDR1 SGHRS and CDR2 YFSETQ. The CDR3 sequence is 15 residues long. The trim removed 0 bases at V and 5 bases at J, leaving 7 bases unmatched.

V usage is TRBV5-1 and J usage is TRBJ2-3; D not resolved. The CDR3 is 14 residues long. The V gene lost 3 bases and the J gene lost 1 base, with 9 bases spanning the gap. Germline CDR1 and CDR2: SGHRS and YFSETQ. The DNA for the CDR3 is TGCGCCAGCAGCTACCATAGGGGCACAGATACGCAGTATTTT. As protein: CASSYHRGTDTQYF.

This rearrangement joins TRBV7-9 to TRBJ2-2; no reliable D call. The CDR3 is 12 residues long. Germline CDR1 reads SEHNR; CDR2 reads FQNEAQ (reference sequence). The ends were cut back, 5 bases at V and 6 bases at J, with 7 bases in the middle. CDR3 loop: CASSLPSGELFF. The CDR3 nucleotides are TGTGCCAGCAGCCTCCCTTCCGGGGAGCTGTTTTTT.

The table lists this clone with a few counts. The CDR3 DNA reads TGTGCCAGCAGCTTAGGGGCCACAACTTCTAGAGGCAATGAAAAACTGTTTTTT. Translating gives CASSLGATTSRGNEKLFF. The chain carries TRBV5-6 and TRBJ1-4; tentatively, D is TRBD1 (5 bases). There are 18 residues in the CDR3. The V and J ends lost 2 bases and 5 bases respectively, with 22 bases between them. The V gene's germline CDR1 is SGHDT and CDR2 YYEEEE.

V and J are TRBV28 and TRBJ1-4; D may be TRBD1 (5 bases). Germline loops: CDR1 MDHEN, CDR2 SYDVKM. This CDR3 contains 12 residues. Trimming left V 8 bases short and J 8 bases short, with 12 bases between. CDR3 residues: CASRAQGEKLFF. CDR3 nucleotide sequence: TGTGCCAGCCGGGCCCAGGGCGAAAAACTGTTTTTT.

J is TRBJ2-1 and V is TRBV30; 9 nucleotides line up with TRBD2. V shed 0 bases and J 0 bases; nucleotides not matched to a gene: 6. The CDR3 is 17 amino acids. Germline CDR1 is GTSNPN and CDR2 is SVGIG (reference sequence). The CDR3 region has the DNA TGTGCCTGGAGTGTACCGGGACTAGCAAGCTCCTACAATGAGCAGTTCTTC. Encoded protein: CAWSVPGLASSYNEQFF.

This chain connects TRBV28 to TRBJ2-1; a weak D match, TRBD2 (7 bases). The CDR3 is made up of 14 amino acids. Germline values: CDR1 MDHEN, CDR2 SYDVKM. Trimming left V 4 bases short and J 8 bases short, with 15 bases between. CDR3 protein: CASSSYGGLDEQFF. CDR3 in DNA: TGTGCCAGCAGTTCGTACGGGGGGCTCGATGAGCAGTTCTTC.

The chain combines TRBV28 with TRBJ2-3, with 9 nucleotides matching TRBD1. V lost 2 bases, J lost 5 bases, and 8 bases stayed unmatched. The CDR3 sequence is 16 residues long. Per the germline V gene, CDR1 is MDHEN and CDR2 is SYDVKM. The CDR3 loop reads CASSLDVGQGRDTQYF. The CDR3 region has the DNA TGTGCCAGCAGTTTAGACGTGGGACAGGGAAGAGATACGCAGTATTTT.

The genes are TRBV2 and TRBJ1-5; D uncertain. The CDR3 totals 12 residues. The V and J ends lost 8 bases and 4 bases respectively, with 9 bases between them. The germline CDR1 and CDR2 sequences are SNHLY and FYNNEI. CDR3 in DNA: TGTGCCAGCGGACCGCTGAATCAGCCCCAGCATTTT. It is translated as CASGPLNQPQHF.

The J gene is TRBJ2-2, the V gene TRBV28; D remains ambiguous. V was trimmed by 9 bases and J by 6 bases, leaving 11 bases between them. The CDR3 is 12 residues long. Germline V gene sequence: CDR1 MDHEN, CDR2 SYDVKM. Written as DNA, the CDR3 is TGTGCCAGTCGCGGTCCCGCCGGGGAGCTGTTTTTT. Amino acid sequence: CASRGPAGELFF.

This chain links TRBV20-1 with TRBJ2-3; 9 positions match TRBD2. V was clipped by 3 bases and J by 5 bases; unmatched bases: 9. CDR3 size: 15 residues. Germline V CDR1 and CDR2: DFQATT, SNEGSKA (reference sequence). Here the CDR3 reads CSASRASGVQDTQYF. CDR3 sequence (DNA): TGCAGTGCTAGTAGGGCTAGCGGGGTTCAAGATACGCAGTATTTT.

The chain couples TRBV6-1 to TRBJ2-7; D possibly uses TRBD1 or TRBD2 (5 bases each). CDR3 size: 19 residues. V was shortened by 1 base and J by 3 bases, with 25 bases between the two germline ends. Germline CDR1 and CDR2: MNHNS and SASEGT. Here the CDR3 DNA reads TGTGCCAGCAGTGAAGATCAGCCGAGGGGCAGGTTATCCCTCTACGAGCAGTACGTC. Its protein is CASSEDQPRGRLSLYEQYV.

The rearrangement links TRBV19 to TRBJ1-1; 12 bases match TRBD1. V was pared by 5 bases and J by 10 bases, with 14 bases of the junction left unmatched. The CDR3 has 16 residues. The germline CDR1 and CDR2 sequences are LNHDA and SQIVND (reference sequence). CDR3 DNA sequence: TGTGCCAGTAGTGTCCCGTGGGACAGGGGGCGATGGGTAGCTTTCTTT. Its protein is CASSVPWDRGRWVAFF.

The chain couples TRBV7-9 to TRBJ2-5; a possible D gene is TRBD2 (5 bases). Germline V lookup: CDR1 SEHNR, CDR2 FQNEAQ (reference sequence). The ends were cut back, 5 bases at V and 5 bases at J, with 21 bases in the middle. The CDR3 has 16 residues. The CDR3 region is CASSPRDNSIYETQYF. The CDR3 bases are TGTGCCAGCAGCCCTCGGGATAATTCGATCTACGAGACCCAGTACTTC. Full variable domain (rest looked up from reference TRBV7-9 and TRBJ2-5): DTGVSQNPRHKITKRGQNVTFRCDPISEHNRLYWYRQTLGQGPEFLTYFQNEAQLEKSRLLSDRFSAERPKGSFSTLEIQRTEQGDSAMYLCASSPRDNSIYETQYFGPGTRLLVL.

The chain employs TRBV2 and TRBJ2-7, with TRBD1 as a possible D gene (5 bases). Germline V gene data show CDR1 as SNHLY and CDR2 as FYNNEI. With 3 bases removed from V and 4 bases from J, the gap between germline ends came to 16 bases. The CDR3 has 15 amino acids. The CDR3: CASSEGRVESYEQYV. The CDR3 region has the DNA TGTGCCAGCAGTGAGGGCAGGGTGGAGTCGTACGAGCAGTACGTC.